This T cell receptor beta chain originates from a study of T cell responses to AZD1222 COVID-19 vaccine. Findings of the study overall: White British people made up most donors, females outnumbered males, and clonal diversity was possibly underestimated. Sampling captured repertoires only after the peak T cell response.

The repertoire was sequenced with immunoSEQ multiplex PCR; TCRdb's copy has only in-frame clones and lacks some. The sample consists of about 110,000 clones, 80% to 90% of them appearing once. Per germline, CDR1 LGHDT and CDR2 YNNKEL (reference sequence). This CDR3 has 16 residues. V lost 4 bases, J lost 3 bases, and 10 bases stayed unmatched. Note on this clone: The antigen is unknown.

V gene TRBV3-1 (or the pseudogene TRBV3-2) combines with J gene TRBJ2-7; 9 bases are shared with TRBD1. This sample comprised peripheral blood, obtained on day 0 of AZD1222 vaccination. This receptor was obtained from an adult in good health. The CDR3 loop is CASSRGTGNSGYEQYF. CDR3 in DNA: TGTGCCAGCAGCCGTGGGACAGGGAATAGCGGCTACGAGCAGTACTTC.